This record looks at one T cell receptor (beta chain) sequence and its context. These data belong to a study of blood T cell repertoires in COVID-19. Study information: The cDNA or gDNA used as material had been derived from T cells, B-cell-depleted T cells, or PBMCs.

Trimming cost V 1 base and J 5 bases, with 17 bases left between them. This CDR3 is 16 amino acids long. Germline CDR1 and CDR2: SGHTA and FQGNSA. Living in roughly 25 US areas, the participants were between roughly 18 and 89 years of age. Recovered Cohort 3 donors showed two negative PCRs, clearance, or symptom resolution. Generated by immunoSEQ multiplex PCR, the TCRdb table keeps only in-frame clones and is missing some. The sample includes roughly 250,000 clones, around nine tenths of them seen just once. The TCR comes from a woman aged 18-29 years who had recovered from COVID-19. The J gene is TRBJ1-1, the V gene TRBV7-2, with D hard to call. The sequencing input was PBMCs or T cells enriched from blood (not recorded which). The CDR3 region is CASSLGGFQAQTEAFF. CDR3 sequence (DNA): TGTGCCAGCAGCTTAGGTGGATTTCAGGCTCAGACTGAAGCTTTCTTT.